This TCR beta chain was observed in a study of glioma-infiltrating T cells. The CDR3 has 14 amino acids. Deletions cut 6 bases from V and 0 bases from J, with 11 bases between. Germline CDR1 SNHLY, CDR2 FYNNEI. TCR alpha and beta CDR3 regions were amplified from RNA using iRepertoire nested multiplex PCR. Each CDR3 protein gets one entry after TCRdb re-called the multiplex PCR reads with MiXCR. The profile shows approximately 90,000 distinct CDR3 sequences, approximately 22% of them singletons. This clonotype showed up many times. The source of this sequence is a human donor with low-grade glioma or glioblastoma, undergoing nonglioma brain surgery, or in good health (not recorded which). The chain couples TRBV2 to TRBJ1-1; D remains ambiguous. Sequencing was done on a sample of glioma tissue, nonneoplastic brain tissue, or PBMCs (not recorded which). The CDR3 DNA reads as TGTGCCAGCAGCTACGATACTTTGAACACTGAAGCTTTCTTT. Encoded protein: CASSYDTLNTEAFF.